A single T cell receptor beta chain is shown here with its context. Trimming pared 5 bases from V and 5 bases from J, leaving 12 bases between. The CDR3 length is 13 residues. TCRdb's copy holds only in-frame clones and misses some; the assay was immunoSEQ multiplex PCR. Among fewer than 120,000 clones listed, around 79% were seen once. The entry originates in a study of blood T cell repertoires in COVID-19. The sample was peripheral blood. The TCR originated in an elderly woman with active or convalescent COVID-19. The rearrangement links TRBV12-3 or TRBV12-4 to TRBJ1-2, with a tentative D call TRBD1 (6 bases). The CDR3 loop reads CASSPDREYGYTF. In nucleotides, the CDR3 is TGTGCCAGCAGTCCGGACAGAGAGTATGGCTACACCTTC.